Below are 29 T cell receptor beta chains sequenced from a single sample in a study of regulatory T cells in long-lasting Graves disease. Regarding time point: newly diagnosed GD, antithyroid drugs for less than 3 months. The TCR library used RNA extracted from PBMCs. CDR3-region Arm-PCR and iRepertoire HTBI primers produced the TCR beta libraries. MiXCR was run by TCRdb on the multiplex PCR reads, yielding one entry per CDR3 protein. The sample records roughly 410,000 distinct CDR3 sequences, about 15% being singletons. The sample was also linked to a second study, of T cells in Graves' hyperthyroidism and ophthalmopathy.

The sample consisted of peripheral blood mononuclear cells (PBMCs), taken at new diagnosis, from a patient treated with antithyroid drugs. Receptor source: a woman aged 40-49 years with Graves disease.

This clonotype was counted only a few times. Possible read error: a much larger clone is one base away. The chain uses TRBV5-1 and TRBJ2-5; D is uncertain. Trimming took 1 base from V and 1 from J, leaving 5 bases between them. CDR3 size: 13 residues. Germline V gene sequence: CDR1 SGHRS, CDR2 YFSETQ. The CDR3 DNA follows: TGCGCCAGCAGCTTGTCGGCCCAAGAGACCCAGTACTTC. It specifies CASSLSAQETQYF.

This clonotype was seen at least ten times. J is TRBJ2-3 and V is TRBV13; tentatively, D is TRBD2 (5 bases). CDR1 is PRHDT and CDR2 is FYEKMQ in the germline V gene (reference sequence). The ends were cut back, 4 bases at V and 4 bases at J, with 12 bases in the middle. The CDR3 loop spans 14 amino acids. The CDR3 nucleotides read TGTGCCAGCAGCTACGGCGGGTCGGCAGATACGCAGTATTTT. Translating it yields CASSYGGSADTQYF.

Points on this clonotype: This clone may be a read error of a much larger clone one base away. The chain combines TRBV6-2 or TRBV6-3 with TRBJ2-7, with 7 nucleotides matching TRBD1. V shed 5 bases, J shed 2 bases, and the junction held 9 bases outside the gene matches. Germline loops: CDR1 MNHEY, CDR2 SVGEGT. The CDR3 sequence is 15 residues long. The CDR3: CASSGTRDRPYEQYF. Written as DNA, the CDR3 is TGTGCCAGCAGTGGGACCCGGGACAGACCCTACGAGCAGTACTTC.

In its sample, this clonotype was seen many times. The J gene is TRBJ2-7, the V gene TRBV2; 7 bases align to TRBD1. Germline V gene lookup returns CDR1 SNHLY and CDR2 FYNNEI. The CDR3 spans 16 residues. V shed 9 bases and J 3 bases; nucleotides not matched to a gene: 17. The CDR3 coding sequence is TGTGCCAGAGATTCTATTTCAGGGGGATCTCTCTACGAGCAGTACTTC. Translating it yields CARDSISGGSLYEQYF.

The sample holds many counts of this clonotype. The chain couples TRBV3-1 to TRBJ2-1; tentative D call: TRBD2 (5 bases). The CDR3 has 13 residues. Germline V CDR1 and CDR2: LGHDT, YNNKEL (reference sequence). Trimming shortened V by 1 base and J by 7 bases, and 8 bases separated the two germline ends. The DNA for the CDR3 is TGTGCCAGCAGCCAAGTAGTAGCGAATGAGCAGTTCTTC. This encodes CASSQVVANEQFF.

At least ten counts were recorded for this clonotype. This chain joins TRBV9 and TRBJ2-5, with 8 bases aligning to TRBD2. The CDR3 has 13 amino acids. The J segment lost 5 bases and the V segment lost 6 bases, leaving 6 bases of the junction unmatched. Germline V gene data show CDR1 as SGDLS and CDR2 as YYNGEE. CDR3 in DNA: TGTGCCAGCACCCGGGGGGGGGATGAGACCCAGTACTTC. Translated: CASTRGGDETQYF.

The rearrangement links TRBV11-2 to TRBJ2-5, with D possibly called TRBD1 or TRBD2 (5 bases each). The DNA end is more similar to TRBJ2-7, so the J call may be wrong. Per the germline V gene, CDR1 is SGHAT and CDR2 is FQNNGV. This CDR3 has 12 residues. This CDR3 is CASTPGRYEQYF. The CDR3 nucleotides are TGTGCCAGCACCCCAGGGAGATACGAGCAGTACTTC.

Many counts were recorded for this clonotype. This rearrangement joins TRBV29-1 to TRBJ2-1; the D gene is possibly TRBD2 (7 bases). V was shortened by 7 bases and J by 6 bases, with 16 bases between the two germline ends. Per germline, CDR1 SQVTM and CDR2 ANQGSEA. The length of the CDR3 is 13 residues. CDR3 loop: CSGTGGAGNEQFF. For the CDR3, the DNA is TGCAGCGGGACTGGGGGGGCAGGCAATGAGCAGTTCTTC.

To note about this clonotype: At one end, the junction sequence differs from germline, possibly due to a read error. The chain carries TRBV6-5 and TRBJ2-5, with D unclear. Per germline, CDR1 MNHEY and CDR2 SVGAGI. This CDR3 contains 16 residues. The chain's CDR3 is CASGYSSLRTQETQYF. DNA of the CDR3: TGTGCCAGCGGTTACTCGAGTCTCAGAACTCAAGAGACCCAGTACTTC.

This clonotype has just a few counts. The gene calls are TRBV7-9 and TRBJ1-5; D remains unclear. The germline CDR1 and CDR2 sequences are SEHNR and FQNEAQ (reference sequence). The V and J ends lost 1 base and 3 bases respectively, with 7 bases between them. This CDR3 has 14 amino acids. The CDR3 sequence: CASSLGSLNQPQHF. DNA of the CDR3: TGTGCCAGCAGCTTAGGCAGTCTCAATCAGCCCCAGCATTTT.

This clonotype was observed a few times. The rearrangement joins TRBV14 to TRBJ1-2; 9 nucleotides align to TRBD1. After removal of 4 bases from V and 1 base from J, the junction contained 4 bases not matched to a gene. CDR3 length equals 15 residues. The germline CDR1 and CDR2 sequences are SGHDN and FVKESK. The CDR3 region is CASSPRDRVNYGYTF. For the CDR3, the DNA is TGTGCCAGCAGCCCCCGGGACAGGGTTAACTATGGCTACACCTTC.

This clonotype was found many times. The J gene is TRBJ1-2, the V gene TRBV28, with D perhaps matching TRBD1 (6 bases). CDR1 is MDHEN and CDR2 is SYDVKM in the germline V gene. Trimming took 5 bases from V and 7 from J, leaving 17 bases between them. The CDR3 contains 14 residues. The CDR3 coding sequence is TGTGCCAGCAGTCTCAGGGGCCGCACGGCTGGCTACACCTTC. Protein: CASSLRGRTAGYTF.

There are a few counts of this clonotype. CDR3 protein: CASSVASYNEQFF. CDR3 nucleotides: TGTGCCAGCAGCGTAGCCTCCTACAATGAGCAGTTCTTC. V is TRBV9 and J is TRBJ2-1; D is unclear. This CDR3 is 13 amino acids long. Germline values: CDR1 SGDLS, CDR2 YYNGEE. Trimming stripped 0 bases from V and 0 bases from J, with 1 base between.

Points on this clonotype: Being one base from a much bigger clone, this may be a read error. Written as DNA, the CDR3 is TGTGCCAGCTCACCATCGTACAGCTCCTACAATGAGCAGTACTTC. Its protein product is CASSPSYSSYNEQYF. The chain uses TRBV18 and TRBJ2-4; D call uncertain. The germline CDR1 and CDR2 sequences are KGHSH and LQKENI. V lost 2 bases to trimming and J lost 13 bases, with 21 bases between them. The CDR3 consists of 15 residues.

This clonotype was observed at least ten times. This CDR3 reads CASSRIAGYEQYF. CDR3 DNA sequence: TGTGCCAGCAGTCGAATAGCGGGTTACGAGCAGTACTTC. This chain joins TRBV27 and TRBJ2-7; 7 bases align to TRBD2. The CDR3 is 13 residues long. Unmatched junction bases numbered 5, after V lost 5 bases and J lost 4 bases. Germline CDR1 and CDR2: MNHEY and SMNVEV (reference sequence).

This clonotype turned up a few times. This chain links TRBV7-9 with TRBJ2-5, with 7 bases identical to TRBD2. The V segment lost 1 base and the J segment 5 bases; nucleotides outside the gene matches: 10. The germline V gene encodes CDR1 SEHNR and CDR2 FQNEAQ (reference sequence). This CDR3 has 16 amino acids. CDR3 sequence (DNA): TGTGCCAGCAGCTTAGTGAGCGGGATTTTATGGGAGACCCAGTACTTC. Its translation is CASSLVSGILWETQYF.

This chain uses TRBV7-9 with TRBJ2-7; D is unresolved. Germline CDR1 and CDR2: SEHNR and FQNEAQ (reference sequence). Trimming removed 4 bases from V and 2 bases from J, with 12 bases in between. This CDR3 comprises 14 residues. The CDR3 bases are TGTGCCAGCAGCTCTACAGCTGAAACCTACGAGCAGTACTTC. This encodes CASSSTAETYEQYF.

The gene calls are TRBV27 and TRBJ2-3; D gene unclear. V gave up 10 bases and J gave up 2 bases, with 13 bases separating them. CDR1 and CDR2 (germline): MNHEY, SMNVEV (reference sequence). The CDR3 totals 13 residues. The CDR3: CAIKGKATDTQYF. Here the CDR3 DNA reads TGTGCCATCAAAGGGAAGGCCACAGATACGCAGTATTTT.

This clonotype has at least ten counts. The rearrangement links TRBV25-1 to TRBJ2-1; D possibly corresponds to TRBD2 (6 bases). Germline CDR1 and CDR2: MGHDK and SYGVNS. The CDR3 extends over 18 amino acids. V lost 0 bases and J lost 0, with 15 bases in between. The CDR3 DNA reads TGTGCCAGCAGTGAATATTATGGGGGGAGGAGCTCCTACAATGAGCAGTTCTTC. This gives the protein CASSEYYGGRSSYNEQFF.

The rearrangement joins TRBV12-3 or TRBV12-4 to TRBJ2-3, with TRBD2 as a possible D gene (6 bases). The germline V and J ends were trimmed by 6 bases and 0 bases, with 13 bases remaining between them. This CDR3 has 15 amino acids. The CDR3 region has the DNA TGTGCCAGCAGCGCCGGGACTTCAAGCACAGATACGCAGTATTTT. It specifies CASSAGTSSTDTQYF.

This clonotype was counted many times. The chain carries TRBV7-9 and TRBJ2-1; 16 bases are a match to TRBD2. The germline CDR1 and CDR2 sequences are SEHNR and FQNEAQ (reference sequence). This CDR3 contains 15 residues. Germline trimming cut 4 bases from V and 10 bases from J; bases unmatched to any gene: 4. The CDR3 is CASSSGLAGGGEQFF. As DNA, the CDR3 is TGTGCCAGCAGCTCGGGACTAGCGGGAGGGGGGGAGCAGTTCTTC.

This clonotype was counted ten times or more. This rearrangement joins TRBV29-1 to TRBJ2-7, with a weak D call TRBD2 (6 bases). Germline CDR1 SQVTM, CDR2 ANQGSEA. The CDR3 consists of 13 residues. V was trimmed by 6 bases and J by 3 bases, leaving 15 bases between them. The CDR3 bases are TGCAGCGTGAGGTTTCCAGCGGGCTACGAGCAGTACTTC. Translation: CSVRFPAGYEQYF.

This clonotype was seen repeatedly, ten times or more. This chain joins TRBV7-9 and TRBJ1-4; D possibly corresponds to TRBD1 (6 bases). V lost 6 bases and J 7 bases, leaving 18 bases between the germline ends. Germline loops: CDR1 SEHNR, CDR2 FQNEAQ (reference sequence). The CDR3 has 15 residues. The CDR3 loop is CASSPGAGASEKLFF. The CDR3 nucleotides read TGTGCCAGCAGTCCAGGCGCGGGGGCAAGTGAAAAACTGTTTTTT. Full variable domain (remainder filled in from reference TRBV7-9 and TRBJ1-4): DTGVSQNPRHKITKRGQNVTFRCDPISEHNRLYWYRQTLGQGPEFLTYFQNEAQLEKSRLLSDRFSAERPKGSFSTLEIQRTEQGDSAMYLCASSPGAGASEKLFFGSGTQLSVL.

This clonotype appeared many times. This rearrangement joins TRBV5-5 to TRBJ2-1; no firm D call. CDR3 length: 12 residues. The germline V gene has CDR1 SGHKS and CDR2 YYEKEE (reference sequence). The V end was cut by 3 bases, the J end by 3 bases, with 4 bases between. The chain's CDR3 is CASSWDYNEQFF. Here the CDR3 DNA reads TGTGCCAGCAGCTGGGACTACAATGAGCAGTTCTTC.

This clonotype occurred many times. The chain recombines TRBV15 with TRBJ2-7; no firm D call. The CDR3 loop spans 15 amino acids. Trimming cost V 5 bases and J 0 bases, with 14 bases left between them. The germline CDR1 and CDR2 sequences are LNHNV and YYDKDF (reference sequence). CDR3 protein: CATSSRGTGSYEQYF. CDR3 nucleotides: TGTGCCACCAGCTCAAGAGGCACTGGCTCCTACGAGCAGTACTTC.

This clonotype was seen ten or more times. The chain is built from TRBV20-1 and TRBJ1-2; D not resolved. V was cut by 0 bases and J by 8 bases, with 13 bases left in between. Germline V gene data show CDR1 as DFQATT and CDR2 as SNEGSKA (reference sequence). The CDR3 has 13 amino acids. The CDR3 region has the DNA TGCAGTGCTAGAGATCGCCGAGGAGTGGGCTACACCTTC. Its protein product is CSARDRRGVGYTF.

This clonotype was seen many times. CDR3 sequence reads: CAGAGRTNTGELFF. In DNA, the CDR3 is TGTGCCGGAGCGGGACGGACGAACACCGGGGAGCTGTTTTTT. This chain uses TRBV12-3 or TRBV12-4 with TRBJ2-2; 7 positions agree with TRBD2. Trimming cost V 11 bases and J 0 bases; bases outside gene matches: 6. CDR3 length: 14 amino acids.

Points on this clonotype: Since a far larger clone is one base different, this is likely a read error. The chain joins TRBV7-9 to TRBJ2-2; the D gene is possibly TRBD2 (6 bases). This CDR3 spans 16 amino acids. Germline V lookup: CDR1 SEHNR, CDR2 FQNEAQ (reference sequence). The CDR3 DNA sequence: TGTGCCAGCAGCGCGTTTAGTACCGCGAACACCGGGGGGCTGTTTTTT. Protein product: CASSAFSTANTGGLFF.

This chain connects TRBV5-1 to TRBJ2-5; TRBD1 or TRBD2 may be the D gene (5 bases each). CDR3 length: 15 amino acids. The germline gives CDR1 SGHRS, CDR2 YFSETQ. V was clipped by 0 bases and J by 4 bases, with 13 bases between them. The DNA for the CDR3 is TGCGCCAGCAGCTTGGAGGGACGGAGTGGAGAGACCCAGTACTTC. Protein: CASSLEGRSGETQYF.